The 18 T cell receptor beta chains presented below share a single source sample, sequenced in a study of radiation and T cells in renal cell carcinoma. This sample's time point: blood 2 weeks post-SBRT. Regarding treatment: 15 Gy SBRT to primary tumor, nephrectomy 4 weeks later. The method was immunoSEQ multiplex PCR; TCRdb's version includes in-frame clones alone and lacks a portion of them. The table lists roughly 130,000 clones, 88% of them singletons. Source: blood, taken from a patient whose treatment included radiotherapy and nephrectomy. All receptors come from a woman aged 70-85 years with renal cell carcinoma.

This sequence joins TRBV9 and TRBJ2-7; D possibly corresponds to TRBD1 (6 bases). Trimming removed 4 bases at V and 3 bases at J, with 14 bases between. The germline gives CDR1 SGDLS, CDR2 YYNGEE. The CDR3 is 14 residues long. The chain's CDR3 is CASSLRDTDYEQYF. DNA of the CDR3: TGTGCCAGCAGCCTCCGGGACACCGACTACGAGCAGTACTTC.

The chain is built from TRBV7-2 and TRBJ2-7; 7 bases match TRBD2. The length of the CDR3 is 14 residues. Germline values: CDR1 SGHTA, CDR2 FQGNSA. Trimming at V came to 3 bases and at J to 6 bases, leaving 8 bases not matched to a gene. CDR3 loop: CASSLGGLSGEQYF. The CDR3 region has the DNA TGTGCCAGCAGCTTGGGGGGGTTATCGGGCGAGCAGTACTTC. Based on the CDR3 plus reference TRBV7-2 and TRBJ2-7, the full variable domain is GAGVSQSPSNKVTEKGKDVELRCDPISGHTALYWYRQSLGQGLEFLIYFQGNSAPDKSGLPSDRFSAERTGGSVSTLTIQRTQQEDSAVYLCASSLGGLSGEQYFGPGTRLTVT.

In its sample, this clone was seen once. This chain connects TRBV2 to TRBJ2-2; the D call may be TRBD1 or TRBD2 (5 bases each). Trimming removed 6 bases from V and 5 bases from J, with 10 bases in between. The CDR3 is 13 residues long. From germline, CDR1 is SNHLY and CDR2 FYNNEI. CDR3 sequence: CASRMGETGELFF. The CDR3 region has the DNA TGTGCCAGCAGGATGGGGGAAACCGGGGAGCTGTTTTTT. Complete variable domain (other parts from reference TRBV2 and TRBJ2-2): EPEVTQTPSHQVTQMGQEVILRCVPISNHLYFYWYRQILGQKVEFLVSFYNNEISEKSEIFDDQFSVERPDGSNFTLKIRSTKLEDSAMYFCASRMGETGELFFGEGSRLTVL.

The chain is built from TRBV21-1 and TRBJ2-5; the table's TRBD1 call for D was not verified on the DNA. TRBV21-1 is noted as a pseudogene. The CDR3 length is 16 residues. CDR3 region: CASTKRGQRYQETQYF. The CDR3 coding sequence is TGTGCCAGCACCAAGAGGGGACAGAGGTACCAAGAGACCCAGTACTTC.

The chain links TRBV27 to TRBJ2-1, with TRBD2 matching 14 bases. Germline trimming cut 3 bases from V and 7 bases from J; bases unmatched to any gene: 5. The germline gives CDR1 MNHEY, CDR2 SMNVEV (reference sequence). The CDR3 consists of 16 residues. The CDR3 region is CASSFLGTSGGNEQFF. In nucleotides, the CDR3 is TGTGCCAGCAGTTTCCTCGGGACTAGCGGGGGTAATGAGCAGTTCTTC.

In DNA form, the CDR3 reads TGTGCCAGCAGCTCAAGTAACCACAGGGCCGCTGAAGCTTTCTTT. Translating gives CASSSSNHRAAEAFF. V and J are TRBV7-2 and TRBJ1-1; a weak D match, TRBD1 (6 bases). Trimming took 4 bases from V and 6 from J, leaving 18 bases between them. The CDR3 sequence is 15 residues long. The germline V gene has CDR1 SGHTA and CDR2 FQGNSA.

This chain joins TRBV5-4 and TRBJ1-5; D gene uncertain. The CDR3 runs 14 residues. Germline lookup yields CDR1 SGHNT and CDR2 YYREEE (reference sequence). V lost 1 base and J 1 base, leaving 6 bases between the germline ends. The CDR3 sequence: CASSLTQSNQPQHF. The CDR3 coding sequence is TGTGCCAGCAGCTTGACACAAAGCAATCAGCCCCAGCATTTT.

This chain links TRBV29-1 with TRBJ1-4; maybe TRBD1 (5 bases). This CDR3 contains 16 residues. Germline V lookup: CDR1 SQVTM, CDR2 ANQGSEA. Trimming shortened V by 0 bases and J by 7 bases, and 18 bases separated the two germline ends. The CDR3 bases are TGCAGCGTTGAAGATCGTCAGGGACCGGCCCTTGAAAAACTGTTTTTT. Translation: CSVEDRQGPALEKLFF.

The chain employs TRBV6-1 and TRBJ1-1; 7 bases map to TRBD1. Germline trimming cut 5 bases from V and 4 bases from J; bases unmatched to any gene: 7. CDR3 length: 14 amino acids. Germline V gene data show CDR1 as MNHNS and CDR2 as SASEGT. The CDR3 here is CASSIRQGSTEAFF. Here the CDR3 DNA reads TGTGCCAGCAGTATACGACAGGGTAGCACTGAAGCTTTCTTT.

The V call is TRBV10-3, the J call TRBJ2-2; the match to TRBD1 covers 11 bases. J lost 4 bases, V lost 6 bases, and 4 bases had no gene match. Looked up from germline, CDR1 is ENHRY and CDR2 is SYGVKD. This CDR3 comprises 15 residues. In nucleotides, the CDR3 is TGTGCCATCAGCCCGGGACAGGGGGGCACCGGGGAGCTGTTTTTT. Its protein product is CAISPGQGGTGELFF.

V usage is TRBV10-3 and J usage is TRBJ1-4, with 11 bases fitting TRBD1. The CDR3 loop spans 15 amino acids. V was clipped by 3 bases and J by 7 bases; unmatched bases: 4. Germline CDR1 and CDR2: ENHRY and SYGVKD. The CDR3 DNA sequence: TGTGCCATCAGTGATAGGACAGGGGGCCTTGAAAAACTGTTTTTT. Translated, it gives CAISDRTGGLEKLFF.

This chain uses TRBV6-5 with TRBJ2-3; D gene ambiguous. Trimming shortened V by 0 bases and J by 5 bases, and 12 bases separated the two germline ends. The CDR3 has 15 amino acids. The germline gives CDR1 MNHEY, CDR2 SVGAGI. Here the CDR3 reads CASSYSLLKQDTQYF. Written as DNA, the CDR3 is TGTGCCAGCAGTTACTCGCTCCTTAAACAAGATACGCAGTATTTT.

This clone has just one count. This chain uses TRBV5-1 with TRBJ2-2; D perhaps matches TRBD2 (6 bases). This CDR3 spans 15 amino acids. Germline V CDR1 and CDR2: SGHRS, YFSETQ. The V end was cut by 4 bases, the J end by 3 bases, with 13 bases between. This CDR3 reads CASSRGWGDTGELFF. For the CDR3, the DNA is TGCGCCAGCAGCCGGGGGTGGGGAGACACCGGGGAGCTGTTTTTT. The full variable domain, in which reference TRBV5-1 and TRBJ2-2 provide the parts outside the CDR3, is KAGVTQTPRYLIKTRGQQVTLSCSPISGHRSVSWYQQTPGQGLQFLFEYFSETQRNKGNFPGRFSGRQFSNSRSEMNVSTLELGDSALYLCASSRGWGDTGELFFGEGSRLTVL.

The V and J genes are TRBV4-2 and TRBJ2-5, with D unresolved. Germline CDR1 reads LGHNA; CDR2 reads YNFKEQ. V lost 0 bases and J lost 0, with 14 bases in between. The CDR3 is 17 amino acids. The CDR3 reads CASSQDNGILDQETQYF. The CDR3 DNA reads TGTGCCAGCAGCCAAGATAACGGCATCCTAGACCAAGAGACCCAGTACTTC.

The chain joins TRBV7-9 to TRBJ1-1, with D possibly being TRBD1 (5 bases). Germline V CDR1 and CDR2: SEHNR, FQNEAQ (reference sequence). This CDR3 is 15 amino acids long. Trimming shortened V by 3 bases and J by 6 bases, and 17 bases separated the two germline ends. This CDR3 is CASSFKWDGTSEAFF. The DNA of the CDR3 is TGTGCCAGCAGCTTTAAATGGGACGGAACCTCTGAAGCTTTCTTT.

The chain couples TRBV4-1 to TRBJ2-6, with D unclear. Germline V gene data show CDR1 as MGHRA and CDR2 as YSYEKL. CDR3 length equals 14 residues. The V end was cut by 2 bases, the J end by 0 bases, with 2 bases between. CDR3 sequence (DNA): TGCGCCAGCAGCCAAAACTCTGGGGCCAACGTCCTGACTTTC. Translated, it gives CASSQNSGANVLTF.

This clone turned up a few times. The CDR3: CASNSLAGSNEQYF. The DNA for the CDR3 is TGTGCCAGCAACTCACTAGCGGGGAGCAACGAGCAGTACTTC. This sequence joins TRBV5-4 and TRBJ2-7; 10 nucleotides match TRBD2. CDR1 SGHNT and CDR2 YYREEE come from the germline V gene (reference sequence). The CDR3 covers 14 residues. J was trimmed by 5 bases and V by 6 bases; bases with no gene match: 8.

The gene calls are TRBV18 and TRBJ2-2; D is ambiguous. V lost 4 bases to trimming and J lost 1 base, with 16 bases between them. This CDR3 spans 17 amino acids. Germline V gene data show CDR1 as KGHSH and CDR2 as LQKENI. The CDR3 DNA follows: TGTGCCAGCTCACAGGACGTTCCAATGGGGAACACCGGGGAGCTGTTTTTT. It translates to CASSQDVPMGNTGELFF.